Sequencing of this T cell receptor beta chain was carried out in a study of T cells in Graves' hyperthyroidism and ophthalmopathy. The table lists this clonotype with many counts. Per germline, CDR1 MNHNS and CDR2 SASEGT. V lost 7 bases, J lost 2 bases, and 14 bases lay in between. The CDR3 runs to 14 residues. What was amplified from RNA transcripts were TCR beta CDR3 regions. First-round RT-PCR targeting the TCR CDR3 was performed with the HTBI primer set. MiXCR was run by TCRdb on the multiplex PCR reads, yielding one entry per CDR3 protein. The data hold 300,000 to 400,000 distinct CDR3 sequences, with about a fifth observed a single time.

The sample consisted of blood. The gene calls are TRBV6-1 and TRBJ1-1; D may be TRBD1 (6 bases). The receptor was isolated from a man aged 18 to 29 with Graves' ophthalmopathy. CDR3 nucleotides: TGTGCCAGCAACCCGTCAGGGGTAAACACTGAAGCTTTCTTT. Translated: CASNPSGVNTEAFF.